The 21 T cell receptor beta chains in this list originate from one sample, sequenced in a study of blood T cell repertoires in COVID-19 (TCRdb year 2020). The library relied on the immunoSEQ multiplex PCR assay. TCRdb obtained this table from immuneACCESS and retained in-frame rearrangements with V and J assigned. These tables miss some clones; where compared with another copy, unresolved V genes account for less than half of the shortfall, and the remainder is unexplained. The sample table records 150,000 to 200,000 clones; roughly four fifths of these occur just once. The ten largest make up approximately 2.5% of the sample. Sequencing used peripheral blood. These receptors came from a human donor with acute or convalescent COVID-19. The donor label of this sample is uncertain.

V and J are TRBV3-1 (or the pseudogene TRBV3-2) and TRBJ2-5; D remains unclear. The V and J ends lost 0 bases and 5 bases respectively, with 10 bases between them. The CDR3 has 14 residues. Germline V lookup: CDR1 LGHDT, CDR2 YNNKEL (reference sequence). CDR3 in amino acids: CASSQDWRWETQYF. The CDR3 DNA follows: TGTGCCAGCAGCCAAGATTGGCGGTGGGAGACCCAGTACTTC.

This chain uses TRBV18 with TRBJ2-7; unclear D gene. The CDR3 is made up of 13 amino acids. Per the germline V gene, CDR1 is KGHSH and CDR2 is LQKENI. V dropped 4 bases and J dropped 7 bases, with 14 bases sitting between them. CDR3 sequence (DNA): TGTGCCAGCTCACTCTCGAGCTCTAGGGAGCAGTACTTC. Protein: CASSLSSSREQYF.

The chain recombines TRBV29-1 with TRBJ2-1; 12 positions agree with TRBD2. Germline assignment: CDR1 SQVTM and CDR2 ANQGSEA. The CDR3 has 14 residues. After removal of 5 bases from V and 7 bases from J, the junction contained 6 bases not matched to a gene. Here the CDR3 DNA reads TGCAGCGTTACGCGGACTAGCGGGGTGAATGAGCAGTTCTTC. Translated, it gives CSVTRTSGVNEQFF.

V gene TRBV7-8 combines with J gene TRBJ2-6; tentatively, D is TRBD2 (5 bases). V lost 1 base and J 2 bases, leaving 9 bases between the germline ends. Per germline, CDR1 SGHVS and CDR2 FQNEAQ. CDR3 size: 16 residues. CDR3 sequence reads: CASSLVRVAGANVLTF. The CDR3 bases are TGTGCCAGCAGCTTAGTGAGGGTGGCTGGGGCCAACGTCCTGACTTTC.

V usage is TRBV6-6 and J usage is TRBJ2-7; 9 bases are shared with TRBD2. V gave up 2 bases and J gave up 1 base; unmatched junction bases: 3. This CDR3 is built from 15 residues. Germline V gives CDR1 MNHNY, CDR2 SVGAGI (reference sequence). CDR3 amino acids: CASSYRAGGSYEQYF. Written as DNA, the CDR3 is TGTGCCAGCAGTTACCGAGCGGGAGGATCCTACGAGCAGTACTTC.

The gene calls are TRBV6-6 and TRBJ1-5; no clear D gene. CDR1 is MNHNY and CDR2 is SVGAGI in the germline V gene (reference sequence). V lost 7 bases to trimming and J lost 4 bases, with 14 bases between them. The CDR3 runs 14 residues. CDR3 coding DNA: TGTGCCAGCACCTCGGGGTCGGGGAATCAGCCCCAGCATTTT. Protein sequence: CASTSGSGNQPQHF.

The rearrangement uses TRBV7-9 and TRBJ1-4; 7 nucleotides line up with TRBD1. The CDR3 consists of 14 residues. With 5 bases clipped from V and 6 bases from J, the junction kept 6 bases outside the gene matches. Germline CDR1 SEHNR, CDR2 FQNEAQ (reference sequence). Here the CDR3 reads CASSRTGTDEKLFF. The CDR3 DNA sequence: TGTGCCAGCAGCCGGACGGGGACAGATGAAAAACTGTTTTTT.

The chain has TRBV5-6 and TRBJ1-2; 8 bases align to TRBD1. The germline V gene has CDR1 SGHDT and CDR2 YYEEEE. J gave up 7 bases and V 4 bases, and 9 bases lay outside the gene matches. CDR3 length equals 14 residues. The CDR3 loop is CASSGDRGEGGYTF. CDR3 DNA: TGTGCCAGCAGCGGAGACAGGGGAGAGGGTGGCTACACCTTC.

V gene TRBV28 combines with J gene TRBJ1-2; 7 bases match TRBD1. From germline, CDR1 is MDHEN and CDR2 SYDVKM. The length of the CDR3 is 15 residues. Trimming took 3 bases from V and 2 from J; bases not matched to a gene: 6. CDR3 sequence (DNA): TGTGCCAGCAGTTTCCCCACGGGACAGAACTATGGCTACACCTTC. It encodes CASSFPTGQNYGYTF.

This sequence joins TRBV5-6 and TRBJ2-7, with a possible D match to TRBD2 (7 bases). The germline V gene has CDR1 SGHDT and CDR2 YYEEEE. V was trimmed by 6 bases and J by 3 bases, leaving 19 bases between them. There are 15 residues in the CDR3. The CDR3 DNA follows: TGTGCCAGCACCCTGGGGGGGGCGGGCGTCTACGAGCAGTACTTC. Protein product: CASTLGGAGVYEQYF.

The chain has TRBV7-9 and TRBJ1-1; 7 bases fit TRBD1. The CDR3 extends over 13 amino acids. The germline gives CDR1 SEHNR, CDR2 FQNEAQ (reference sequence). V trimming: 4 bases; J trimming: 5 bases; junction bases outside the gene matches: 4. The CDR3 nucleotides read TGTGCCAGCAGCTCAACGGGACAGACTGAAGCTTTCTTT. Its protein is CASSSTGQTEAFF. Full variable domain (rest looked up from reference TRBV7-9 and TRBJ1-1): DTGVSQNPRHKITKRGQNVTFRCDPISEHNRLYWYRQTLGQGPEFLTYFQNEAQLEKSRLLSDRFSAERPKGSFSTLEIQRTEQGDSAMYLCASSSTGQTEAFFGQGTRLTVV.

The chain is built from TRBV7-8 and TRBJ2-6; no clear D. This CDR3 is built from 15 residues. The germline V and J ends were trimmed by 4 bases and 2 bases, with 9 bases remaining between them. Looked up from germline, CDR1 is SGHVS and CDR2 is FQNEAQ. The CDR3 here is CASSSTTTGANVLTF. In nucleotides, the CDR3 is TGTGCCAGCAGCTCAACCACAACTGGGGCCAACGTCCTGACTTTC. The full variable domain, completed using reference TRBV7-8 and TRBJ2-6, is GAGVSQSPRYKVAKRGQDVALRCDPISGHVSLFWYQQALGQGPEFLTYFQNEAQLDKSGLPSDRFFAERPEGSVSTLKIQRTQQEDSAVYLCASSSTTTGANVLTFGAGSRLTVL.

This clone was detected only a few times. CDR3 nucleotide sequence: TGTGCCAGCAGTGACAGGGGGTCCAGCGAAAAACTGTTTTTT. Translation: CASSDRGSSEKLFF. The V gene is TRBV28, the J gene TRBJ1-4; 9 nucleotides match TRBD1. With V trimmed by 5 bases and J by 8 bases, 6 bases remained unmatched. The germline V gene encodes CDR1 MDHEN and CDR2 SYDVKM. This CDR3 is 14 amino acids long.

The sample holds one count of this clone. This chain connects TRBV18 to TRBJ2-5, with TRBD2 as a possible D gene (5 bases). Trimming removed 3 bases from V and 2 bases from J, with 7 bases in between. The CDR3 has 13 amino acids. The germline V gene has CDR1 KGHSH and CDR2 LQKENI. CDR3 sequence (DNA): TGTGCCAGCTCACCGGACTTGCAAGAGACCCAGTACTTC. Protein: CASSPDLQETQYF.

The chain combines TRBV5-4 with TRBJ2-3; no clear D. This CDR3 has 14 residues. Germline V gene data show CDR1 as SGHNT and CDR2 as YYREEE (reference sequence). Trimming took 0 bases from V and 2 from J, leaving 7 bases between them. The CDR3 loop reads CASSLETVTDTQYF. Written as DNA, the CDR3 is TGTGCCAGCAGCTTGGAAACGGTCACAGATACGCAGTATTTT.

The rearrangement uses TRBV5-1 and TRBJ2-1; 9 bases match TRBD2. This CDR3 comprises 17 residues. V was pared by 2 bases and J by 7 bases, with 13 bases of the junction left unmatched. Per the germline V gene, CDR1 is SGHRS and CDR2 is YFSETQ. CDR3: CASSLRLAGESTNEQFF. CDR3 nucleotide sequence: TGCGCCAGCAGCTTACGATTAGCGGGAGAAAGTACGAATGAGCAGTTCTTC.

V is TRBV7-3 and J is TRBJ2-7, with 10 bases matching TRBD2. From germline, CDR1 is SGHTA and CDR2 FQGTGA. The V gene end was trimmed by 5 bases and the J gene end by 9 bases; junction bases not matched to a gene: 10. The CDR3 is made up of 14 amino acids. For the CDR3, the DNA is TGTGCCAGCAGCGAGAGCGGGAGGGCCGTTCTGCAGTACTTC. Its protein product is CASSESGRAVLQYF.

V usage is TRBV5-1 and J usage is TRBJ2-7, with 10 bases that match TRBD1. V dropped 0 bases and J dropped 6; count of bases not matched to a gene: 6. The V gene's germline CDR1 is SGHRS and CDR2 YFSETQ. The CDR3 spans 15 residues. The CDR3 protein is CASSLVRDRGTEQYF. In DNA form, the CDR3 reads TGCGCCAGCAGCTTGGTACGGGACAGGGGAACCGAGCAGTACTTC.

The V gene is TRBV5-3, the J gene TRBJ1-4; D is unclear. TRBV5-3 is placed among ORFs of uncertain function. This CDR3 has 10 residues. With 3 bases removed from V and 13 bases from J, the gap between germline ends came to 7 bases. The CDR3 DNA reads TGTGCCAGAAGCTCGTTCGGACTGTTTTTT. Its translation: CARSSFGLFF.

This clone was counted once. This sequence joins TRBV7-6 and TRBJ2-7; TRBD1 matches at 7 bases. This CDR3 is built from 13 residues. Germline V lookup: CDR1 SGHVS, CDR2 FNYEAQ. Unmatched junction bases numbered 10, after V lost 5 bases and J lost 9 bases. CDR3 residues: CASSLKQGPAQYF. The CDR3 DNA reads TGTGCCAGCAGCCTCAAACAGGGGCCGGCGCAGTACTTC.

CDR3 sequence (DNA): TGTGCCAGCAGTTTGTCAGGGACTAAGCCGGGTTACAATGAGCAGTTCTTC. It translates to CASSLSGTKPGYNEQFF. The chain is built from TRBV28 and TRBJ2-1, with 7 bases matching TRBD2. Germline lookup yields CDR1 MDHEN and CDR2 SYDVKM. J lost 4 bases, V lost 3 bases, and 12 bases had no gene match. CDR3 length: 17 amino acids.